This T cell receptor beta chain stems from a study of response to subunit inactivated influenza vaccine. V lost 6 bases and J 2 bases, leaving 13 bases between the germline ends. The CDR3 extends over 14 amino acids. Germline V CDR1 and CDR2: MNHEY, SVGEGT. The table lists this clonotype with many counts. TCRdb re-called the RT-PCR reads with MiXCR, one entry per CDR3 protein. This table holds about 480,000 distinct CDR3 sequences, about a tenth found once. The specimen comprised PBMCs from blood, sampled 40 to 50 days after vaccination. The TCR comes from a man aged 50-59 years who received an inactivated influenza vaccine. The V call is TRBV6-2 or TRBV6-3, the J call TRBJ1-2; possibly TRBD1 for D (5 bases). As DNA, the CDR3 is TGTGCCAGCAGCAAGGGACCCGTGAACTATGGCTACACCTTC. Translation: CASSKGPVNYGYTF.